This is a list of T cell receptor beta chains from one sample in a study of CD4 T cells in relation to SARS-CoV-2 and coronaviruses. Clones were sequenced by immunoSEQ multiplex PCR, and TCRdb holds only the in-frame ones, with some missing. The sample records just under 65,000 clones, approximately 94% being singletons. The sequenced sample was naive CD4+ T cells from PBMCs. These receptors were collected from a human donor in good health. Both conserved end residues are part of each CDR3. Each record gives: D gene, clone size, V gene, J gene, CDR3 protein, CDR3 DNA. A D gene is named only where the DNA matches it firmly. Some rows mark clone size as missing; the rest say once, few, many or name a class of expanded clone.

D gene: -; clone size: -; V gene: TRBV28; J gene: TRBJ2-7; CDR3 protein: CASNGGGVYEQYF; CDR3 DNA: TGTGCCAGCAACGGAGGTGGGGTATACGAGCAGTACTTC
D gene: -; clone size: -; V gene: TRBV7-3; J gene: TRBJ2-1; CDR3 protein: CASSSGPTDSYNEQFF; CDR3 DNA: TGTGCCAGCAGCTCGGGACCGACGGATTCCTACAATGAGCAGTTCTTC
D gene: TRBD1; clone size: -; V gene: TRBV27; J gene: TRBJ2-7; CDR3 protein: CASSRDRGFYEQYF; CDR3 DNA: TGTGCCAGCAGTCGGGACAGGGGTTTCTACGAGCAGTACTTC
D gene: -; clone size: -; V gene: TRBV28; J gene: TRBJ1-4; CDR3 protein: CASSFIGAGNEKLFF; CDR3 DNA: TGTGCCAGCAGTTTCATAGGGGCCGGTAATGAAAAACTGTTTTTT
D gene: -; clone size: -; V gene: TRBV18; J gene: TRBJ2-7; CDR3 protein: CASSPKDGSSYEQYF; CDR3 DNA: TGTGCCAGCTCACCGAAAGACGGGAGCTCCTACGAGCAGTACTTC
D gene: -; clone size: -; V gene: TRBV5-1; J gene: TRBJ2-1; CDR3 protein: CASSLAAGSSYNEQFF; CDR3 DNA: TGCGCCAGCAGCTTGGCCGCGGGGAGCTCCTACAATGAGCAGTTCTTC
D gene: -; clone size: -; V gene: TRBV4-2; J gene: TRBJ1-5; CDR3 protein: CASSLNRAYNQPQHF; CDR3 DNA: TGTGCCAGCAGCCTAAATCGGGCCTACAATCAGCCCCAGCATTTT
D gene: -; clone size: -; V gene: TRBV30; J gene: TRBJ1-2; CDR3 protein: CAWSPITRGHYGYTF; CDR3 DNA: TGTGCCTGGAGTCCCATCACGAGAGGCCACTATGGCTACACCTTC
D gene: -; clone size: -; V gene: TRBV4-1; J gene: TRBJ2-3; CDR3 protein: CASSQAGPGITDTQYF; CDR3 DNA: TGCGCCAGCAGCCAAGCCGGGCCAGGAATCACAGATACGCAGTATTTT
D gene: -; clone size: -; V gene: TRBV5-1; J gene: TRBJ2-7; CDR3 protein: CASSSSPPGLYEQYF; CDR3 DNA: TGCGCCAGCAGCTCCTCCCCCCCCGGACTCTACGAGCAGTACTTC
D gene: -; clone size: -; V gene: TRBV5-1; J gene: TRBJ2-5; CDR3 protein: CASSLGSSGQETQYF; CDR3 DNA: TGCGCCAGCAGCTTGGGCTCCAGCGGGCAAGAGACCCAGTACTTC
D gene: TRBD1; clone size: once; V gene: TRBV20-1; J gene: TRBJ1-5; CDR3 protein: CSASAGTGFNQPQHF; CDR3 DNA: TGCAGTGCTAGTGCCGGGACAGGATTTAATCAGCCCCAGCATTTT
D gene: -; clone size: -; V gene: TRBV28; J gene: TRBJ1-5; CDR3 protein: CASSTAQQGSQPQHF; CDR3 DNA: TGTGCCAGCAGTACCGCCCAGCAGGGGAGTCAGCCCCAGCATTTT
D gene: -; clone size: -; V gene: TRBV24-1; J gene: TRBJ2-6; CDR3 protein: CATSDRGQVFGELTF; CDR3 DNA: TGTGCCACCAGTGATCGGGGGCAGGTTTTTGGGGAGTTGACTTTC
D gene: TRBD1; clone size: once; V gene: TRBV5-1; J gene: TRBJ1-3; CDR3 protein: CASSSGQAGNTIYF; CDR3 DNA: TGCGCCAGCAGCTCGGGACAGGCTGGAAACACCATATATTTT
D gene: -; clone size: -; V gene: TRBV23-1; J gene: TRBJ1-1; CDR3 protein: CASSQFLTPRRANTEAFF; CDR3 DNA: TGCGCCAGCAGTCAATTTTTGACTCCTCGTAGAGCGAACACTGAAGCTTTCTTT
D gene: -; clone size: -; V gene: TRBV2; J gene: TRBJ2-3; CDR3 protein: CASSVVIDTQYF; CDR3 DNA: TGTGCCAGCAGTGTGGTGATTGATACGCAGTATTTT
D gene: -; clone size: -; V gene: TRBV28; J gene: TRBJ1-4; CDR3 protein: CASSWGGADEKLFF; CDR3 DNA: TGTGCCAGCAGTTGGGGAGGGGCAGATGAAAAACTGTTTTTT
D gene: -; clone size: -; V gene: TRBV10-3; J gene: TRBJ2-2; CDR3 protein: CAISMGGELFF; CDR3 DNA: TGTGCCATTTCGATGGGTGGGGAGCTGTTTTTT
D gene: -; clone size: -; V gene: TRBV6-5; J gene: TRBJ2-7; CDR3 protein: CASRETGLLDEQYF; CDR3 DNA: TGTGCCAGCAGGGAGACAGGCCTCCTGGACGAGCAGTACTTC
D gene: TRBD2; clone size: -; V gene: TRBV3-1/TRBV3-2; J gene: TRBJ2-7; CDR3 protein: CASSRRLADMGDEQYF; CDR3 DNA: TGTGCCAGCAGCCGTCGACTAGCGGATATGGGGGACGAGCAGTACTTC
D gene: -; clone size: -; V gene: TRBV7-2; J gene: TRBJ2-7; CDR3 protein: CASSLTAGSTYEQYF; CDR3 DNA: TGTGCCAGCAGCTTAACCGCCGGGAGCACCTACGAGCAGTACTTC
D gene: -; clone size: -; V gene: TRBV14; J gene: TRBJ2-7; CDR3 protein: CASSLSWIREQYF; CDR3 DNA: TGTGCCAGCAGCCTTTCGTGGATTCGCGAGCAGTACTTC
D gene: -; clone size: -; V gene: TRBV28; J gene: TRBJ1-1; CDR3 protein: CASSTGQGAGNTEAFF; CDR3 DNA: TGTGCCAGCAGTACCGGACAAGGGGCGGGTAACACTGAAGCTTTCTTT